A single sample is the source of the 9 T cell receptor beta chains below, sequenced in a study of shared T cell receptors in the human thymus. The assay was immunoSEQ multiplex PCR, and TCRdb's table has in-frame clones only and misses some. The table shows hundreds of thousands of clones, with about 90% occurring only once. The same sample was also used in a study of human thymus T cells.

The sequencing input was thymocytes. These TCRs come from a boy younger than two with a congenital heart defect.

This clone has only one observation. This chain joins TRBV5-8 and TRBJ1-2, with 9 bases fitting TRBD1. Germline V gene sequence: CDR1 SGHTS, CDR2 YDEGEE. The V and J ends lost 4 bases and 8 bases, in that order; junction bases with no gene match: 6. This CDR3 is built from 13 residues. The CDR3 reads CASSGDRVLGYTF. For the CDR3, the DNA is TGTGCCAGCAGCGGGGACAGGGTGCTAGGCTACACCTTC.

This chain links TRBV10-3 with TRBJ1-1; 11 bases are a match to TRBD1. Losses at the gene ends were 6 bases for V and 11 bases for J; bases not matched to a gene: 2. Germline V gene sequence: CDR1 ENHRY, CDR2 SYGVKD. This CDR3 has 11 amino acids. The CDR3, as DNA: TGTGCCATCAGCGGACAGGGGGCGGCTTTCTTT. Its translation: CAISGQGAAFF.

The chain combines TRBV18 with TRBJ2-7; TRBD2 matches 7 bases. The V segment lost 3 bases and the J segment 3 bases; nucleotides outside the gene matches: 5. Germline lookup yields CDR1 KGHSH and CDR2 LQKENI. This CDR3 region has 14 residues. CDR3 DNA sequence: TGTGCCAGCTCACCCGGGACTACCTTCTACGAGCAGTACTTC. This sequence encodes CASSPGTTFYEQYF. Filled out from reference TRBV18 and TRBJ2-7, the complete variable domain reads NAGVMQNPRHLVRRRGQEARLRCSPMKGHSHVYWYRQLPEEGLKFMVYLQKENIIDESGMPKERFSAEFPKEGPSILRIQQVVRGDSAAYFCASSPGTTFYEQYFGPGTRLTVT.

In its sample, this clone was seen a few times. The chain joins TRBV4-2 to TRBJ1-5; no definite D call. The CDR3 consists of 15 residues. V was cut by 2 bases and J by 4 bases, with 12 bases left in between. CDR1 and CDR2 from the germline V gene are LGHNA and YNFKEQ. The chain's CDR3 is CASSQFRGLNQPQHF. Here the CDR3 DNA reads TGTGCCAGCAGCCAATTTCGGGGATTAAATCAGCCCCAGCATTTT.

This chain uses TRBV7-6 with TRBJ2-1, with 11 bases fitting TRBD2. Trimming at V came to 5 bases and at J to 7 bases, leaving 4 bases not matched to a gene. CDR1 and CDR2 (germline): SGHVS, FNYEAQ. The CDR3 has 14 amino acids. The CDR3 sequence: CASSISGGANEQFF. In nucleotides, the CDR3 is TGTGCCAGCAGCATTAGCGGGGGGGCAAATGAGCAGTTCTTC.

V is TRBV2 and J is TRBJ2-7, with D tentatively TRBD2 (6 bases). Trimming left V 7 bases short and J 3 bases short, with 16 bases between. The CDR3 is 14 amino acids. The V gene's germline CDR1 is SNHLY and CDR2 FYNNEI. CDR3 sequence reads: CASTLSSVRYEQYF. CDR3 in DNA: TGTGCCAGCACCCTCTCTAGCGTTCGCTACGAGCAGTACTTC. Variable domain in full (rest from reference TRBV2 and TRBJ2-7): EPEVTQTPSHQVTQMGQEVILRCVPISNHLYFYWYRQILGQKVEFLVSFYNNEISEKSEIFDDQFSVERPDGSNFTLKIRSTKLEDSAMYFCASTLSSVRYEQYFGPGTRLTVT.

As DNA, the CDR3 is TGTGCCAGCAGCCCCCTAGCAGATACGCAGTATTTT. This encodes CASSPLADTQYF. The chain links TRBV7-9 to TRBJ2-3, with D unresolved. Germline assignment: CDR1 SEHNR and CDR2 FQNEAQ (reference sequence). The CDR3 length is 12 residues. The ends were cut back, 5 bases at V and 4 bases at J, with 7 bases in the middle.

This clone was picked up one time. V is TRBV15 and J is TRBJ1-1; weak D call: TRBD1 (5 bases). The germline V gene has CDR1 LNHNV and CDR2 YYDKDF (reference sequence). This CDR3 contains 16 residues. Trimming took off 5 bases at V and 0 bases at J, with 16 bases between the two ends. CDR3 sequence: CATSPCGGGVNTEAFF. The CDR3 DNA is TGTGCCACCAGCCCTTGCGGCGGGGGGGTGAACACTGAAGCTTTCTTT.

This clone was detected a few times. This chain connects TRBV2 to TRBJ2-1; 8 nucleotides line up with TRBD2. This CDR3 spans 16 amino acids. Germline loops: CDR1 SNHLY, CDR2 FYNNEI. Trimming removed 2 bases from V and 2 bases from J; junction bases left unmatched: 5. CDR3 coding DNA: TGTGCCAGCAGTGAACTTAGCGGGATCACCTACAATGAGCAGTTCTTC. Its protein is CASSELSGITYNEQFF.